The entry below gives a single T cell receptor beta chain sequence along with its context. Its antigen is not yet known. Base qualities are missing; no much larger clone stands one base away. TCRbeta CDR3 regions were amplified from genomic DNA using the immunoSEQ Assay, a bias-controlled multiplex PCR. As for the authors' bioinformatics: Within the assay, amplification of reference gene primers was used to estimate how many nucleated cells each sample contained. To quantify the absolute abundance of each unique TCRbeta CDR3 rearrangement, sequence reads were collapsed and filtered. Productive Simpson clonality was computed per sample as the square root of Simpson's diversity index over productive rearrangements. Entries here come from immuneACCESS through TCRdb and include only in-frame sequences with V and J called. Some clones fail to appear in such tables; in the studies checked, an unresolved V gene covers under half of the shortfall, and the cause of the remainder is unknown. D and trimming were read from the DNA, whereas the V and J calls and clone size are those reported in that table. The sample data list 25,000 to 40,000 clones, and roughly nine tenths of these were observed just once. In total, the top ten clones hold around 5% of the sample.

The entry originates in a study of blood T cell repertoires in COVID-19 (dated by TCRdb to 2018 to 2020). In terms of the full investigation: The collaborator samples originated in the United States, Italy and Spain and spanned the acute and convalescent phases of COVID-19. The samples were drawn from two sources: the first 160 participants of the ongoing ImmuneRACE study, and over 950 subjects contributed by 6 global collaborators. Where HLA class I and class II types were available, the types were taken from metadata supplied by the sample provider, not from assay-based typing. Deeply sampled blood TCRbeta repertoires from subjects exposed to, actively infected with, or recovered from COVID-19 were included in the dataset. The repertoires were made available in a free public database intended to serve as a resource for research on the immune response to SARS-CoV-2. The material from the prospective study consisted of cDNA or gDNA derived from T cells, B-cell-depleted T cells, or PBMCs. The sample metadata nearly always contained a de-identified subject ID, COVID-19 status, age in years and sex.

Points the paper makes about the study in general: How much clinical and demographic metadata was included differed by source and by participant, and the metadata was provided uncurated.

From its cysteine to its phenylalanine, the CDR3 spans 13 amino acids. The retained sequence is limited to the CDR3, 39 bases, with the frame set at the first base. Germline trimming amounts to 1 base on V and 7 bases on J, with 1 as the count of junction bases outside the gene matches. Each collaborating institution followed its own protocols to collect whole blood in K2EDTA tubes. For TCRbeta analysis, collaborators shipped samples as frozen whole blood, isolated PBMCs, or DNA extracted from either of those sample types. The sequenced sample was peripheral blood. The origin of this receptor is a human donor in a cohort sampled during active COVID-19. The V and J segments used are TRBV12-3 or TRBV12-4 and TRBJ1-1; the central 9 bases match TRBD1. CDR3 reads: CASSLGGQGEAFF. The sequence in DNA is TGTGCCAGCAGTTTAGGGGGACAGGGTGAAGCTTTCTTT.